Each of the 14 T cell receptor beta chains below was sequenced from the same sample in a study of T cells in Graves' hyperthyroidism and ophthalmopathy. Authors of the study amplified TCR beta CDR3 regions from RNA transcripts. The primer set for the first-round RT-PCR of the TCR CDR3 was HTBI. A single record per CDR3 protein comes from TCRdb applying MiXCR to the multiplex PCR reads. The data show around 300,000 distinct CDR3 sequences, approximately 15% seen once. Sequencing was carried out using blood. The source of these receptors is a woman between 40 and 55 years old with Graves' hyperthyroidism.

This clonotype was recorded many times. The chain employs TRBV6-1 and TRBJ2-5; 13 nucleotides align to TRBD2. The CDR3 runs 15 residues. The ends lost 6 bases at V and 4 bases at J; junction bases unmatched: 5. Per germline, CDR1 MNHNS and CDR2 SASEGT. CDR3 DNA sequence: TGTGCCAGCAGAAGAAGACTAGCGGGAGGAGAGACCCAGTACTTC. Translating gives CASRRRLAGGETQYF.

This clonotype was seen repeatedly, ten times or more. The chain combines TRBV7-2 with TRBJ2-1, with D uncertain. This CDR3 spans 13 amino acids. V was shortened by 0 bases and J by 7 bases, with 7 bases between the two germline ends. Per germline, CDR1 SGHTA and CDR2 FQGNSA. The CDR3 region is CASSLAPANEQFF. In DNA, the CDR3 is TGTGCCAGCAGCTTAGCCCCCGCGAATGAGCAGTTCTTC.

The table lists this clonotype with many counts. The chain carries TRBV20-1 and TRBJ1-1, with D hard to call. Germline CDR1 DFQATT, CDR2 SNEGSKA (reference sequence). V lost 0 bases to trimming and J lost 5 bases, with 10 bases between them. This CDR3 spans 13 amino acids. The CDR3 sequence is CSAREIGRTEAFF. The CDR3 nucleotides are TGCAGTGCTAGAGAGATAGGGAGGACTGAAGCTTTCTTT.

This clonotype was counted many times. The chain links TRBV2 to TRBJ1-3; 10 nucleotides match TRBD1. There are 15 residues in the CDR3. Germline V lookup: CDR1 SNHLY, CDR2 FYNNEI. Losses at the gene ends were 6 bases for V and 3 bases for J; bases not matched to a gene: 5. CDR3 sequence: CASSQGQGIGNTIYF. The CDR3 DNA reads as TGTGCCAGCAGCCAGGGACAGGGGATTGGAAACACCATATATTTT.

The rearrangement links TRBV6-5 to TRBJ2-7; 14 bases agree with TRBD2. The CDR3 is 18 amino acids. The V and J ends lost 0 bases and 2 bases, in that order; junction bases with no gene match: 6. Germline V gene lookup returns CDR1 MNHEY and CDR2 SVGAGI. As DNA, the CDR3 is TGTGCCAGCAGTTACTCGGGACTAGCGGGAGTCACCGCCTACGAGCAGTACTTC. This gives the protein CASSYSGLAGVTAYEQYF.

This clonotype was detected many times. V usage is TRBV11-2 and J usage is TRBJ2-3; no firm D call. The germline V gene encodes CDR1 SGHAT and CDR2 FQNNGV. CDR3 length: 12 residues. Trimming took off 3 bases at V and 7 bases at J, with 8 bases between the two ends. The CDR3 coding sequence is TGTGCCAGCAGCTTGACCACTTATACGCAGTATTTT. This translates into CASSLTTYTQYF.

Ten or more counts support this clonotype. This chain joins TRBV2 and TRBJ1-1; 7 bases align to TRBD1. In germline, CDR1 is SNHLY, CDR2 FYNNEI. The CDR3 extends over 13 amino acids. Unmatched junction bases numbered 4, after V lost 6 bases and J lost 3 bases. The DNA for the CDR3 is TGTGCCAGCAGGCCGACAGGGTACACTGAAGCTTTCTTT. Encoded protein: CASRPTGYTEAFF.

This clonotype was detected a few times. V gene TRBV10-3 combines with J gene TRBJ2-2; 13 nucleotides agree with TRBD2. Germline lookup yields CDR1 ENHRY and CDR2 SYGVKD. After removal of 6 bases from V and 5 bases from J, the junction contained 3 bases not matched to a gene. This CDR3 comprises 15 residues. CDR3 nucleotides: TGTGCCATCAGCCGGGGACTAGCGGGGACCGGGGAGCTGTTTTTT. It specifies CAISRGLAGTGELFF.

This clonotype was detected many times. This chain connects TRBV3-1 to TRBJ2-3; maybe TRBD1 (5 bases). The V gene's germline CDR1 is LGHDT and CDR2 YNNKEL (reference sequence). The CDR3 is 16 residues long. Between the trimmed V and J ends, which lost 1 base and 2 bases, there was a span of 13 bases. The CDR3 here is CASSQARAALTDTQYF. The DNA for the CDR3 is TGTGCCAGCAGCCAAGCCAGGGCAGCACTCACAGATACGCAGTATTTT.

This clonotype came up many times. J is TRBJ2-1 and V is TRBV20-1; 10 bases are a match to TRBD2. CDR3 size: 14 residues. The V segment lost 3 bases and the J segment 12 bases; nucleotides outside the gene matches: 11. The germline CDR1 and CDR2 sequences are DFQATT and SNEGSKA (reference sequence). CDR3 amino acids: CSASIGTSDASQFF. The CDR3 region has the DNA TGCAGTGCTAGTATCGGGACTAGCGACGCTTCGCAGTTCTTC.

At least ten counts were recorded for this clonotype. The chain combines TRBV28 with TRBJ1-5; no clear D gene. Trimming took 4 bases from V and 4 from J, leaving 20 bases between them. Germline CDR1 MDHEN, CDR2 SYDVKM. The CDR3 is 17 residues long. The CDR3 DNA sequence: TGTGCCAGCAGTTCCACCATGATGGGGATGTTGAATCAGCCCCAGCATTTT. This translates into CASSSTMMGMLNQPQHF.

This clonotype was seen many times. The rearrangement uses TRBV2 and TRBJ2-4, with no clear D. The CDR3 totals 14 residues. CDR1 is SNHLY, CDR2 FYNNEI, per germline. Trimming removed 7 bases from V and 0 bases from J, with 10 bases in between. The CDR3 nucleotides are TGTGCCAGCAAGGTGGACCTAGCCAAAAACATTCAGTACTTC. Its protein is CASKVDLAKNIQYF.

This clonotype was recorded at least ten times. This rearrangement joins TRBV12-3 or TRBV12-4 to TRBJ1-2; D unclear. V lost 6 bases, J lost 5 bases, and 16 bases lay in between. The CDR3 covers 14 residues. CDR3 DNA: TGTGCCAGCAGATCAGGACGGCAAGCTTATGGCTACACCTTC. Its protein is CASRSGRQAYGYTF.

This clonotype showed up many times. The V and J genes are TRBV5-6 and TRBJ2-6, with D hard to call. Trimming removed 0 bases from V and 3 bases from J, with 7 bases in between. Germline CDR1 SGHDT, CDR2 YYEEEE. The CDR3 is 15 amino acids. The chain's CDR3 is CASSLDGFGANVLTF. The CDR3 DNA sequence: TGTGCCAGCAGCTTGGATGGATTTGGGGCCAACGTCCTGACTTTC.